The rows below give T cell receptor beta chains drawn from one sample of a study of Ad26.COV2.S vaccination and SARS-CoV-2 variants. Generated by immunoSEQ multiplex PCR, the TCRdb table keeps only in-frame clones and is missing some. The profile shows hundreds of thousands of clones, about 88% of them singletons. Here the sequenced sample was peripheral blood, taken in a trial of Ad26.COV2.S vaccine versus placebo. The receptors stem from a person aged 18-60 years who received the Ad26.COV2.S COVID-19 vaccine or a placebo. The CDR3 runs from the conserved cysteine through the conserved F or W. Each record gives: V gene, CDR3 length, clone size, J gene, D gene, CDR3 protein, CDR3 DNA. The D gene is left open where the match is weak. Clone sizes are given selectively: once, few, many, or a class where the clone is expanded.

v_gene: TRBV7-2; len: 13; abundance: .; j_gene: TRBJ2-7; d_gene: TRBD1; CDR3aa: CASSPDRRGEQYF; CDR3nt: TGTGCCAGCAGCCCGGACAGGCGCGGGGAGCAGTACTTC
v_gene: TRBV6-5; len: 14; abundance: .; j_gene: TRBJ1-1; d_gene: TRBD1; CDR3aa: CASTRGQGYTEAFF; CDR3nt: TGTGCCAGCACCCGTGGACAGGGCTACACTGAAGCTTTCTTT
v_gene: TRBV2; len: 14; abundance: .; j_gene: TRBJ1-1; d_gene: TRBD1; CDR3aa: CASGKGALRTEAFF; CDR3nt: TGTGCCAGCGGGAAGGGGGCGCTGAGGACTGAAGCTTTCTTT
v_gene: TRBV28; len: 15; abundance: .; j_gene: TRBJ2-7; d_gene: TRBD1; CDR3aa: CASSETGTPANEQYF; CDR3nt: TGTGCCAGCAGTGAGACAGGGACGCCGGCCAACGAGCAGTACTTC
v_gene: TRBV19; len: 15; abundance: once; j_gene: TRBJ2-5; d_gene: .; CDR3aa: CASTPGHTSGETQYF; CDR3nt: TGTGCCAGTACCCCGGGGCACACGAGCGGGGAGACCCAGTACTTC
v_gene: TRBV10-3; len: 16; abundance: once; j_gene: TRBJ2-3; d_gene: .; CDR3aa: CAISESGGGGTDTQYF; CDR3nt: TGTGCCATCAGTGAGTCGGGCGGAGGGGGGACAGATACGCAGTATTTT
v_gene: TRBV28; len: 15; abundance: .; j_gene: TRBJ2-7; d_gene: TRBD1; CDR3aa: CASSLRQGWSYEQYF; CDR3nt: TGTGCCAGCAGTTTACGACAGGGCTGGTCCTACGAGCAGTACTTC
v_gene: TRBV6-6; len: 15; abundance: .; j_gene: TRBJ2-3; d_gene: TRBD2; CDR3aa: CAVGGSGGSTDTQYF; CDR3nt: TGTGCCGTCGGGGGAAGCGGGGGATCGACAGATACGCAGTATTTT
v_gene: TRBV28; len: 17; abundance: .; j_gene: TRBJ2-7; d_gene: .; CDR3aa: CASSLQRGDFRTYEQYF; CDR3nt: TGTGCCAGCAGTTTACAGAGGGGAGACTTTAGGACCTACGAGCAGTACTTC
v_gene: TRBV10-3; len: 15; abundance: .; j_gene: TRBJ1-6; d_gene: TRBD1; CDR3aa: CAISESEGANSPLHF; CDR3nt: TGTGCCATCAGTGAGTCAGAGGGGGCGAATTCACCCCTCCACTTT
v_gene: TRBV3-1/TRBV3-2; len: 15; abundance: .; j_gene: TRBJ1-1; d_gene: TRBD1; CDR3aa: CASSLSGQFNTEAFF; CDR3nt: TGTGCCAGCAGCCTATCGGGACAGTTCAACACTGAAGCTTTCTTT
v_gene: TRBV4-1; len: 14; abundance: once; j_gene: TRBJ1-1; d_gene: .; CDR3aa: CASRYYGGNTEAFF; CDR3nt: TGCGCCAGCAGATACTACGGGGGGAACACTGAAGCTTTCTTT
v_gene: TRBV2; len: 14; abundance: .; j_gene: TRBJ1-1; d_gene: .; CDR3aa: CASVNAGWDTEAFF; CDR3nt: TGTGCCAGCGTCAACGCAGGGTGGGACACTGAAGCTTTCTTT
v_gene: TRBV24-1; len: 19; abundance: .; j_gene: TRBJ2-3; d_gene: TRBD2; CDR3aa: CATSDSLNRLAGAPDTQYF; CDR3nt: TGTGCCACCAGTGATTCTCTAAACCGACTAGCGGGAGCGCCAGATACGCAGTATTTT
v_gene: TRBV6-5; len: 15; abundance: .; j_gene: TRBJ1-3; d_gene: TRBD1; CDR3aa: CASTEGAGTGNTIYF; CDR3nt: TGTGCCAGCACAGAGGGGGCAGGGACTGGAAACACCATATATTTT
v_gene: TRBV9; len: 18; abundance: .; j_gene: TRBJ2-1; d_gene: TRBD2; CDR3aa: CASSVEVAGGQPYNEQFF; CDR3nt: TGTGCCAGCAGCGTAGAGGTAGCGGGAGGGCAACCCTACAATGAGCAGTTCTTC
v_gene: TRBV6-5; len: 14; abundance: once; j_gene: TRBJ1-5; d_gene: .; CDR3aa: CASSSRGTSQPQHF; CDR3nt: TGTGCCAGCAGTTCCCGGGGGACTAGTCAGCCCCAGCATTTT
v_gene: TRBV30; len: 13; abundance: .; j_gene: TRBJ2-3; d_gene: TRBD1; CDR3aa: CAWGTGGIDTQYF; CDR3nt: TGTGCCTGGGGGACAGGGGGAATAGATACGCAGTATTTT
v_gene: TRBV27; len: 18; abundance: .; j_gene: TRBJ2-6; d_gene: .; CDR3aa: CASSPLRGGSSGANVLTF; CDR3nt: TGTGCCAGCAGTCCCCTAAGAGGGGGGAGCTCTGGGGCCAACGTCCTGACTTTC
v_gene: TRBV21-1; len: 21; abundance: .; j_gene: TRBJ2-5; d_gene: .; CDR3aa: CASSKGPDESPGEQAQETQYF; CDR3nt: TGTGCCAGCAGCAAAGGCCCTGATGAGTCACCGGGAGAGCAGGCCCAAGAGACCCAGTACTTC
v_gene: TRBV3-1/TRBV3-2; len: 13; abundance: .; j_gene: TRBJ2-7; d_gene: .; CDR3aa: CASSQDRTYEQYF; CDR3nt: TGTGCCAGCAGCCAAGATCGGACCTACGAGCAGTACTTC
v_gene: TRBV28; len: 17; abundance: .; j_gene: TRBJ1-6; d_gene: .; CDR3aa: CASSNGQKASRNSPLHF; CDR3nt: TGTGCCAGCAGCAACGGACAGAAAGCGAGCCGTAATTCACCCCTCCACTTT
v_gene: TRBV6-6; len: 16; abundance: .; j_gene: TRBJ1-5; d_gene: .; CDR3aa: CARATTGRGLNQPQHF; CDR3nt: TGTGCCAGAGCCACCACGGGACGCGGGTTAAATCAGCCCCAGCATTTT
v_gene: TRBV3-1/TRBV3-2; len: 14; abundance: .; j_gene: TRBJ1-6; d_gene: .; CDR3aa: CASRRAGDNSPLHF; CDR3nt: TGTGCCAGCAGGAGGGCAGGCGATAATTCACCCCTCCACTTT
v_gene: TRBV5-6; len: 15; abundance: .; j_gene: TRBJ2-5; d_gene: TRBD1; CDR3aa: CASSSAGTGKETQYF; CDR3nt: TGTGCCAGCAGCTCCGCCGGGACAGGGAAGGAGACCCAGTACTTC
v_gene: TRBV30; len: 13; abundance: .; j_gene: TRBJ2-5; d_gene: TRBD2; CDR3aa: CAWQGAGQETQYF; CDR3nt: TGTGCCTGGCAGGGAGCGGGACAAGAGACCCAGTACTTC
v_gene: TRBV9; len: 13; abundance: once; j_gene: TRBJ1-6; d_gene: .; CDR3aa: CASSVSINSPLHF; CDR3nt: TGTGCCAGCAGCGTTTCTATCAATTCACCCCTCCACTTT
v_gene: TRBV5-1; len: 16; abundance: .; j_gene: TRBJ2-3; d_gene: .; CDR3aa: CASSPRTEQRPDTQYF; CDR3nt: TGCGCCAGCAGCCCCCGGACAGAGCAGCGCCCAGATACGCAGTATTTT
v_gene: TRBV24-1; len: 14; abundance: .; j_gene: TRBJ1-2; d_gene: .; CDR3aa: CATSDSWTHYGYTF; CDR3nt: TGTGCCACCAGTGATTCCTGGACCCATTATGGCTACACCTTC
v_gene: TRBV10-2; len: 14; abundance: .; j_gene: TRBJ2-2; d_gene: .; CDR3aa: CASSVGPNTGELFF; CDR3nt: TGCGCCAGCAGTGTAGGACCGAACACCGGGGAGCTGTTTTTT
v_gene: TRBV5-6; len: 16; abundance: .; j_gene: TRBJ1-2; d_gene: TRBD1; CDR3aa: CASSYDGQGAFYGYTF; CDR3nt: TGTGCCAGCAGTTATGACGGACAGGGGGCCTTCTATGGCTACACCTTC
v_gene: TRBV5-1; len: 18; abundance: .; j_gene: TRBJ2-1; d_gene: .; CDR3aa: CASSVNLGRENSYNEQFF; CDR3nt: TGCGCCAGCAGCGTGAACTTGGGGCGGGAAAACTCCTACAATGAGCAGTTCTTC
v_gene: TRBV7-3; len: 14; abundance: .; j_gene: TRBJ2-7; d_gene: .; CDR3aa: CASSVLSGPYEQYF; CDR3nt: TGTGCCAGCAGCGTCCTTTCTGGCCCCTACGAGCAGTACTTC
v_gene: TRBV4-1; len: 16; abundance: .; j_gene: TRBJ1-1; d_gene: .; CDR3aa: CASSQGPQGLDTEAFF; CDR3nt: TGCGCCAGCAGCCAAGGCCCACAGGGCCTGGACACTGAAGCTTTCTTT
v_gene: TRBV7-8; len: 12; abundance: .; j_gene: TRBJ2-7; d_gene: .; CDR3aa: CASSPGPYEQYF; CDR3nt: TGTGCCAGCAGCCCGGGCCCCTACGAGCAGTACTTC
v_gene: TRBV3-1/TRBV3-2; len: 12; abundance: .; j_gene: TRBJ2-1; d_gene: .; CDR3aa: CASSQAWEEQFF; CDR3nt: TGTGCCAGCAGCCAAGCGTGGGAAGAGCAGTTCTTC
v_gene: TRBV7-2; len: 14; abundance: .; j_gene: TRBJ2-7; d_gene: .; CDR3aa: CASSSARSSYEQYF; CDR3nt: TGTGCCAGCAGCTCGGCCCGGAGCTCCTACGAGCAGTACTTC
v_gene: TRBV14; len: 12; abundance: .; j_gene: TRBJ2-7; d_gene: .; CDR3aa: CASSQGTYEQYF; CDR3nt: TGTGCCAGCAGCCAGGGGACCTACGAGCAGTACTTC
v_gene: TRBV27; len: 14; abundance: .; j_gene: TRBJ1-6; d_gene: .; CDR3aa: CASSFQGSNSPLHF; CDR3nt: TGTGCCAGCAGTTTCCAGGGATCTAATTCACCCCTCCACTTT
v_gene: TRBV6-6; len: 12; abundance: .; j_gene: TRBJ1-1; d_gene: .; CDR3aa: CASSYGSAEAFF; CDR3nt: TGTGCCAGCAGTTACGGGTCAGCTGAAGCTTTCTTT
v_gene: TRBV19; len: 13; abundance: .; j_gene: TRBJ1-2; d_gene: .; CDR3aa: CASKFDGSYGYTF; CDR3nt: TGTGCCAGTAAGTTTGATGGCTCCTATGGCTACACCTTC
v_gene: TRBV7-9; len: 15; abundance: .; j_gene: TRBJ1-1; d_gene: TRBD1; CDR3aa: CASSLGGQRNTEAFF; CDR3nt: TGTGCCAGCAGCTTAGGGGGACAGAGGAACACTGAAGCTTTCTTT
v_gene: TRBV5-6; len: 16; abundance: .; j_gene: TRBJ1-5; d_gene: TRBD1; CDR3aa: CASSYGQGAGNQPQHF; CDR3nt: TGTGCCAGCAGCTACGGACAGGGGGCTGGCAATCAGCCCCAGCATTTT
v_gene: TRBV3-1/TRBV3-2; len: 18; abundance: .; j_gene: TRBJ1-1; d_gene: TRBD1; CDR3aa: CASSQDTGGGVWPTEAFF; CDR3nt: TGTGCCAGCAGCCAAGATACAGGGGGCGGAGTGTGGCCCACTGAAGCTTTCTTT
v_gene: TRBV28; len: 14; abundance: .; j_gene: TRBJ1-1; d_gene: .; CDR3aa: CGSLDLYRNTEAFF; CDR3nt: TGTGGGTCACTCGACCTGTATAGGAACACTGAAGCTTTCTTT
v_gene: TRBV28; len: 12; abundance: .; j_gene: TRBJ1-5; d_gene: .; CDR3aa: CAIRDSNQPQHF; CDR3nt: TGTGCCATCAGGGATAGCAATCAGCCCCAGCATTTT
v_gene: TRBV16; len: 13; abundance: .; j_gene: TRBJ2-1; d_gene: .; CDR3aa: CASSLDSYNEQFF; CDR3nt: TGTGCCAGCAGCCTTGACTCCTACAATGAGCAGTTCTTC
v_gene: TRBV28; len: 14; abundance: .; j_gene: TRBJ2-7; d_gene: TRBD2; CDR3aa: CATLIAGAAREQYF; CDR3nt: TGTGCCACCCTCATAGCGGGAGCAGCCCGCGAGCAGTACTTC
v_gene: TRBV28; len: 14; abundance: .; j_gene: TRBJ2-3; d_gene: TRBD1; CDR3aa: CASSRHRGGDTQYF; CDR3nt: TGTGCCAGCAGCCGACACAGGGGTGGAGATACGCAGTATTTT
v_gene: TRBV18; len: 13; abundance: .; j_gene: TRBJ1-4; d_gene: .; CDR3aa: CASSQTGGEKLFF; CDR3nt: TGTGCCAGCTCCCAGACTGGGGGAGAAAAACTGTTTTTT
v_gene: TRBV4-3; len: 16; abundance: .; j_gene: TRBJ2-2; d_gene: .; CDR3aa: CASSRRTAANTGELFF; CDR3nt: TGCGCCAGCAGCCGCCGAACAGCCGCGAACACCGGGGAGCTGTTTTTT
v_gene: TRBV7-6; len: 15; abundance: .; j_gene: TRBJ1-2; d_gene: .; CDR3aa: CASSLLRTGGYGYTF; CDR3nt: TGTGCCAGCAGCTTGCTTCGAACAGGCGGGTATGGCTACACCTTC
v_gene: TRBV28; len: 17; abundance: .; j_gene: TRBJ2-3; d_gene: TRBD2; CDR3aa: CASSLEGLAGVSNTQYF; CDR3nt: TGTGCCAGCAGTTTGGAAGGACTAGCGGGAGTATCTAATACGCAGTATTTT